A single sample is the source of the 9 T cell receptor beta chains below, sequenced in a study of T cell clonality in common variable immunodeficiency. Findings and caveats of the study: Fewer deletions and N-nucleotide insertions were reportedly seen in common variable immunodeficiency TCR beta sequences.

Profiling relied on immunoSEQ multiplex PCR, and the TCRdb table lists in-frame clones only, not all of them. The sample has some 19,000 clones, none seen only once; the top ten hold 6% to 8.5%. These receptors have no known antigen. Sequencing was performed on peripheral blood mononuclear cells. These receptors were obtained from a human donor with common variable immunodeficiency.

This clone showed up many times. This chain's CDR3 is CASSWGQTNSPLHF. The DNA read from the CDR3 is TGTGCCAGCAGCTGGGGACAGACCAATTCACCC. The chain couples TRBV7-2 to TRBJ1-6; 7 nucleotides match TRBD1. The read comes to an end 3 residues before the CDR3 does, leaving the germline J gene to fill in the end. Unmatched junction bases numbered 4, after V lost 4 bases and J lost 7 bases. Germline values: CDR1 SGHTA, CDR2 FQGNSA. This CDR3 has 14 amino acids.

The sample holds a few counts of this clone. The read ends 3 residues early relative to the CDR3; the germline J gene fills the gap. V gene TRBV18 combines with J gene TRBJ2-2; 7 positions agree with TRBD2. The germline V gene encodes CDR1 KGHSH and CDR2 LQKENI. The CDR3 has 16 amino acids. Unmatched junction bases numbered 2, after V lost 0 bases and J lost 1 base. The part of the CDR3 DNA that was read is TGTGCCAGCTCACCACCGTCTAGCGGGAACACCGGGGAG. Translating it yields CASSPPSSGNTGE. The complete CDR3 sequence is CASSPPSSGNTGELFF.

This clone was found many times. The sequence runs out 3 residues before the end of the CDR3; the remainder is reconstructed from the germline J gene. The chain couples TRBV4-1 to TRBJ2-3; TRBD2 aligns across 9 bases. There are 17 residues in the CDR3. Trimming cost V 6 bases and J 3 bases; bases outside gene matches: 13. CDR1 MGHRA and CDR2 YSYEKL come from the germline V gene. The CDR3 bases that were read are TGCGCCAGCAGACCGGGAGCGGGAGGTCGCGTAACAGATACG. Its translation: CASRPGAGGRVTDT. The complete CDR3 sequence is CASRPGAGGRVTDTQYF.

This clone was recorded a few times. From the germline J gene comes the end of the CDR3, since the read stops 3 residues before it. The rearrangement links TRBV7-9 to TRBJ2-7, with D tentatively TRBD1 (6 bases). This CDR3 contains 15 residues. Looked up from germline, CDR1 is SEHNR and CDR2 is FQNEAQ (reference sequence). V dropped 7 bases and J dropped 3 bases, with 19 bases sitting between them. The CDR3 protein is CASTFRVGASYEQYF. The sequenced part of the CDR3 DNA is TGTGCCAGCACCTTCCGGGTGGGGGCAAGCTACGAG.

This clone was picked up many times. The read terminates 3 residues ahead of where the CDR3 ends, so the germline J gene completes it. The chain carries TRBV18 and TRBJ2-7; tentative D call: TRBD2 (5 bases). The CDR3 extends over 14 amino acids. V was shortened by 1 base and J by 6 bases, with 13 bases between the two germline ends. Germline lookup yields CDR1 KGHSH and CDR2 LQKENI. CDR3 bases read: TGTGCCAGCTCACCACAGGGTTTGGCGGGCGAG. This codes for CASSPQGLAGE. The entire CDR3 reads CASSPQGLAGEQYF. Supplemented by reference TRBV18 and TRBJ2-7, the full variable domain reads NAGVMQNPRHLVRRRGQEARLRCSPMKGHSHVYWYRQLPEEGLKFMVYLQKENIIDESGMPKERFSAEFPKEGPSILRIQQVVRGDSAAYFCASSPQGLAGEQYFGPGTRLTVT.

This clone was detected a few times. The CDR3 end is not reached by the read, which stops 3 residues before it; the germline J gene fills it in. The chain couples TRBV5-6 to TRBJ2-7; TRBD1 matches 8 bases. CDR1 is SGHDT, CDR2 YYEEEE, per germline. Unmatched junction bases numbered 9, after V lost 4 bases and J lost 6 bases. This CDR3 spans 14 amino acids. The sequenced CDR3 bases are TGTGCCAGCAGCCGGTGGACAGGGTACAGCGAG. Its translation: CASSRWTGYSE. The entire CDR3 is CASSRWTGYSEQYF.

In this sample, this clone turned up many times. The read gets to within 3 residues of the CDR3 end, and the germline J gene fills in the rest. The chain links TRBV29-1 to TRBJ2-2; 8 bases match TRBD2. V gave up 8 bases and J gave up 4 bases; unmatched junction bases: 6. Germline V CDR1 and CDR2: SQVTM, ANQGSEA. The CDR3 spans 13 residues. Here the CDR3 reads CSLSGSGTGELFF. The CDR3 bases that were read are TGCAGCTTGAGCGGGAGTGGCACCGGGGAG.

This clone was seen ten or more times. The read terminates 3 residues ahead of where the CDR3 ends, so the germline J gene completes it. The chain employs TRBV7-2 and TRBJ2-3; D is unresolved. CDR1 and CDR2 from the germline V gene are SGHTA and FQGNSA. V lost 4 bases to trimming and J lost 7 bases, with 18 bases between them. The CDR3 is 15 amino acids. The CDR3 region is CASSSSATTAHTQYF. The part of the CDR3 DNA that was read is TGTGCCAGCAGCTCCAGTGCGACCACAGCCCATACG.

Points on this clone: The same CDR3 arises from other DNA sequences in this sample as well. The CDR3 bases that were read are TGTGCCAGCAGCTTAGCTGCCGGCAGGGGCTATGGC. Amino acid sequence: CASSLAAGRGYG. The full CDR3 protein is CASSLAAGRGYGYTF. The chain couples TRBV7-6 to TRBJ1-2, with D perhaps matching TRBD1 (6 bases). The read comes to an end 3 residues before the CDR3 does, leaving the germline J gene to fill in the end. V dropped 0 bases and J dropped 4 bases, with 12 bases sitting between them. Looked up from germline, CDR1 is SGHVS and CDR2 is FNYEAQ. The CDR3 covers 15 residues.